This is a list of T cell receptor beta chains from one sample in a study of response to subunit inactivated influenza vaccine. MiXCR, run by TCRdb on the RT-PCR reads, gives a single entry per CDR3 protein. The sample lists approximately 480,000 distinct CDR3 sequences, approximately 11% occurring once. The sample consisted of PBMCs from blood, taken roughly 6 weeks after vaccination. These receptors all stem from a man in his forties or fifties who received an inactivated influenza vaccine. The CDR3 runs from the conserved cysteine through the conserved F or W. The D gene is left open where the match is weak. Only part of the rows carry a size: once, few, many, or a class if the clone is expanded.

-,TRBJ2-1,TRBV20-1,-,CSVLPGYEQFF,TGCAGTGTCCTCCCCGGGTATGAGCAGTTCTTC
many,TRBJ2-3,TRBV20-1,TRBD2,CSARKSGLAGSPTDTQYF,TGCAGTGCTAGGAAATCGGGGCTAGCGGGCTCACCTACAGATACGCAGTATTTT
-,TRBJ2-1,TRBV13,TRBD2,CASSLSPSGSNEQFF,TGTGCCAGCAGCTTGAGCCCTAGCGGGAGTAATGAGCAGTTCTTC
-,TRBJ1-2,TRBV29-1,-,CSVRMRDYGYTF,TGCAGCGTGAGAATGCGGGACTATGGCTACACCTTC
-,TRBJ2-7,TRBV5-1,-,CASSLRRHYEQYF,TGCGCCAGCAGCCTTCGACGCCACTACGAGCAGTACTTC
-,TRBJ2-7,TRBV7-2,-,CASSSPPTGTYEQYF,TGTGCCAGCAGCTCCCCTCCGACAGGAACCTACGAGCAGTACTTC
few,TRBJ2-2,TRBV11-2,TRBD1,CASSFWSGTGANTGELFF,TGTGCCAGCAGCTTTTGGTCTGGGACAGGGGCGAACACCGGGGAGCTGTTTTTT
many,TRBJ2-7,TRBV5-1,TRBD1,CASSPNRGPYEQYF,TGCGCCAGCAGCCCCAACAGGGGGCCCTACGAGCAGTACTTC
many,TRBJ2-1,TRBV20-1,TRBD2,CSARGGLGNRNEQFF,TGCAGTGCTAGAGGGGGACTAGGGAATCGAAATGAGCAGTTCTTC
-,TRBJ1-1,TRBV4-1,TRBD1,CASSQGQGTNTEAFF,TGCGCCAGCAGCCAAGGACAGGGGACGAACACTGAAGCTTTCTTT
many,TRBJ2-7,TRBV28,TRBD2,CASSKRGTYEQYF,TGTGCCAGCAGTAAGCGGGGGACCTACGAGCAGTACTTC
many,TRBJ2-1,TRBV29-1,-,CSVGGGASYNEQFF,TGCAGCGTTGGAGGCGGGGCGAGCTACAATGAGCAGTTCTTC
-,TRBJ2-2,TRBV6-2/TRBV6-3,-,CASIALGVGNTGELFF,TGTGCCAGCATAGCATTGGGAGTTGGTAACACCGGGGAGCTGTTTTTT
-,TRBJ1-1,TRBV27,-,CASSLLADRMNTEAFF,TGTGCCAGCAGTTTACTCGCCGACAGGATGAACACTGAAGCTTTCTTT
many,TRBJ2-1,TRBV7-2,TRBD2,CASSPGGRGGHEQFF,TGTGCCAGCAGCCCCGGGGGTCGGGGAGGGCATGAGCAGTTCTTC
many,TRBJ2-7,TRBV20-1,-,CSAYGLASYEQYF,TGCAGTGCATACGGACTCGCTTCCTACGAGCAGTACTTC
-,TRBJ2-5,TRBV12-3/TRBV12-4,-,CASSLSLSGAETQYF,TGTGCCAGCAGTTTATCCCTGTCGGGAGCGGAGACCCAGTACTTC
-,TRBJ2-6,TRBV7-3,-,CASSLLGQPETSGANVLTF,TGTGCCAGCAGCCTCCTGGGGCAGCCGGAAACCTCTGGGGCCAACGTCCTGACTTTC
-,TRBJ2-7,TRBV6-5,-,CASSYKGGVHDSEQYF,TGTGCCAGCAGTTACAAGGGGGGAGTCCACGATAGCGAGCAGTACTTC
-,TRBJ1-2,TRBV10-2,-,CASSPRREDYGYTF,TGCGCCAGCAGTCCACGACGGGAAGACTATGGCTACACCTTC
once,TRBJ2-7,TRBV3-1,-,CASSQSSRANYEQYF,TGTGCCAGCAGCCAATCTAGCCGGGCCAATTACGAGCAGTACTTC
few,TRBJ2-6,TRBV15,-,CATSRMTGISSGANVLTF,TGTGCCACCAGCAGGATGACAGGTATTAGCTCTGGGGCCAACGTCCTGACTTTC
few,TRBJ2-2,TRBV5-1,-,CASSLQAENTGELFF,TGCGCCAGCAGCTTGCAGGCAGAGAACACCGGGGAGCTGTTTTTT
many,TRBJ2-5,TRBV7-2,-,CASSEARGSQETQYF,TGTGCCAGCAGCGAAGCGAGGGGGTCACAAGAGACCCAGTACTTC
-,TRBJ2-3,TRBV5-6,TRBD2,CASSLVAASGGARTDTQYF,TGTGCCAGCAGCTTGGTCGCGGCTAGCGGGGGGGCCCGCACAGATACGCAGTATTTT
-,TRBJ2-1,TRBV7-2,TRBD2,CASSVPGLVYNEQFF,TGTGCCAGCAGCGTGCCGGGACTAGTCTACAATGAGCAGTTCTTC
many,TRBJ2-1,TRBV5-1,-,CASSPPRSLGVLTNEQFF,TGCGCCAGCAGCCCCCCTAGAAGTCTCGGGGTCCTTACCAATGAGCAGTTCTTC